Each of the 28 T cell receptor beta chains below was sequenced from the same sample in a study of T cells in Graves' hyperthyroidism and ophthalmopathy. The TCR beta CDR3 regions underwent amplification using RNA transcripts as the source. With the HTBI primer set, the TCR CDR3 went through a first round of RT-PCR. Via MiXCR, TCRdb re-called the multiplex PCR reads, giving one row per CDR3 protein. The table has about 570,000 distinct CDR3 sequences, 35% to 55% seen once. The source material was peripheral blood or thyroid tissue (not recorded which). The receptors were sampled from an adult woman with Graves' disease, either hyperthyroidism or ophthalmopathy (not recorded which).

In this sample, this clonotype turned up many times. Germline and junction disagree at one end, which may indicate a read error. This rearrangement joins TRBV20-1 to TRBJ1-5; 8 bases align to TRBD1. CDR3 size: 13 residues. The germline CDR1 and CDR2 sequences are DFQATT and SNEGSKA (reference sequence). The CDR3 DNA is TGCAGTGCCAGAGGGACAGGAAATCAGCCCCAGCATTTT. Protein sequence: CSARGTGNQPQHF.

This clonotype appeared a single time. The chain recombines TRBV7-2 with TRBJ1-2; D gene uncertain. The V end lost 5 bases, the J end lost 12 bases, and 16 bases lay between the germline ends. From germline, CDR1 is SGHTA and CDR2 FQGNSA. The CDR3 runs 12 residues. The CDR3 region has the DNA TGTGCCAGCAGCGTAGTTATATCTGGAAACACCTTC. This translates into CASSVVISGNTF.

This clonotype was picked up one time. V gene TRBV2 combines with J gene TRBJ1-5, with TRBD1 identical over 8 bases. This CDR3 comprises 15 residues. V shed 0 bases and J 8 bases; nucleotides not matched to a gene: 6. The V gene's germline CDR1 is SNHLY and CDR2 FYNNEI. The CDR3 reads CASSEALDREKPQHF. The CDR3 nucleotides read TGTGCCAGCAGTGAAGCCCTGGACAGGGAGAAGCCCCAGCATTTT.

This clonotype came up a few times. The J gene is TRBJ2-5, the V gene TRBV7-6; TRBD2 agrees at 11 bases. The CDR3 has 16 amino acids. Germline assignment: CDR1 SGHVS and CDR2 FNYEAQ. Trimming at V came to 5 bases and at J to 1 base, leaving 6 bases not matched to a gene. CDR3 amino acids: CASSPGLAGSQETQYF. The CDR3 region has the DNA TGTGCCAGCAGCCCTGGACTAGCGGGCTCCCAAGAGACCCAGTACTTC.

The rearrangement joins TRBV11-2 to TRBJ2-5; possible D gene TRBD1, 5 bases. This CDR3 contains 15 residues. V was cut by 6 bases and J by 5 bases, with 19 bases left in between. Per germline, CDR1 SGHAT and CDR2 FQNNGV. CDR3 in DNA: TGTGCCAGCAGGTCGGGCTGGGGCATACAGGAGACCCAGTACTTC. Protein product: CASRSGWGIQETQYF. The full variable domain, with the rest looked up from reference TRBV11-2 and TRBJ2-5, is EAGVAQSPRYKIIEKRQSVAFWCNPISGHATLYWYQQILGQGPKLLIQFQNNGVVDDSQLPKDRFSAERLKGVDSTLKIQPAKLEDSAVYLCASRSGWGIQETQYFGPGTRLLVL.

A word on this clonotype: One end of the junction fails to match germline, which may point to a read error. The chain combines TRBV7-3 with TRBJ2-7; 7 nucleotides line up with TRBD1. Germline CDR1 and CDR2: SGHTA and FQGTGA. CDR3 size: 15 residues. CDR3 protein: CASSQLPGQAYEQYF. The CDR3 DNA follows: TGCGCCAGCAGCCAACTACCCGGACAGGCCTACGAGCAGTACTTC.

A word on this clonotype: An end of the junction does not agree with germline; a read error may underlie this. This chain connects TRBV10-1 to TRBJ1-4; D remains ambiguous. Looked up from germline, CDR1 is WNHNN and CDR2 is SYGVQD (reference sequence). This CDR3 has 15 residues. The CDR3 protein is CARSATQEDNEKLFF. In DNA form, the CDR3 reads TGCGCCCGCAGTGCTACCCAGGAGGATAATGAAAAACTGTTTTTT.

The CDR3 here is CAISESDQPQHF. In DNA, the CDR3 is TGTGCCATCAGTGAGTCTGATCAGCCCCAGCATTTT. The chain recombines TRBV10-3 with TRBJ1-5; no firm D call. The CDR3 covers 12 residues. Trimming pared 0 bases from V and 5 bases from J, leaving 2 bases between. Germline CDR1 ENHRY, CDR2 SYGVKD.

This clonotype was seen at least ten times. The chain links TRBV13 to TRBJ1-3, with D possibly matching TRBD1 (5 bases). Trimming removed 1 base at V and 4 bases at J, with 14 bases between. The CDR3 spans 16 residues. CDR1 is PRHDT and CDR2 is FYEKMQ in the germline V gene (reference sequence). As DNA, the CDR3 is TGTGCCAGCAGCTTAGAGGGGATGGGATTCGGAAACACCATATATTTT. The encoded protein is CASSLEGMGFGNTIYF.

This clonotype came up many times. This chain joins TRBV7-3 and TRBJ2-5; 9 bases agree with TRBD2. From germline, CDR1 is SGHTA and CDR2 FQGTGA. V gave up 5 bases and J gave up 2 bases; unmatched junction bases: 6. The CDR3 has 15 residues. For the CDR3, the DNA is TGTGCCAGCAGCGTGGGGCTAGCGGGACAAGAGACCCAGTACTTC. It encodes CASSVGLAGQETQYF.

This sequence joins TRBV2 and TRBJ1-5; D is possibly TRBD1 (6 bases). The CDR3 spans 16 residues. Germline lookup yields CDR1 SNHLY and CDR2 FYNNEI. Trimming removed 6 bases at V and 7 bases at J, with 22 bases between. Written as DNA, the CDR3 is TGTGCCAGCAGGAAAGGGGGACCACCCAACTGGCAGCCCCAGCATTTT. Encoded protein: CASRKGGPPNWQPQHF.

CDR3 nucleotides: TGTGCCATCGGAGGGAGGGACAGGGCCTACACCTTC. The encoded protein is CAIGGRDRAYTF. The V call is TRBV10-3, the J call TRBJ1-2; 9 positions match TRBD1. Germline V gene sequence: CDR1 ENHRY, CDR2 SYGVKD. The V gene end was trimmed by 8 bases and the J gene end by 10 bases; junction bases not matched to a gene: 8. The CDR3 has 12 amino acids.

The chain uses TRBV24-1 and TRBJ2-5; 14 nucleotides align to TRBD2. Trimming cost V 3 bases and J 1 base; bases outside gene matches: 3. CDR3 length equals 17 residues. Germline V CDR1 and CDR2: KGHDR, SFDVKD. DNA for the CDR3: TGTGCCACCAGTGATCCCGGACTAGCGGGGGGCCAAGAGACCCAGTACTTC. This encodes CATSDPGLAGGQETQYF.

The rearrangement links TRBV29-1 to TRBJ1-2, with D perhaps TRBD1 (5 bases). V lost 7 bases and J lost 2, with 11 bases in between. The CDR3 runs to 12 residues. Germline CDR1 SQVTM, CDR2 ANQGSEA. The CDR3 DNA is TGCAGCGGTCTAGGGGCCAACTATGGCTACACCTTC. Encoded protein: CSGLGANYGYTF.

This clonotype was seen once. J is TRBJ1-2 and V is TRBV5-1; the match to TRBD1 covers 7 bases. The CDR3 runs to 15 residues. V was clipped by 4 bases and J by 2 bases; unmatched bases: 8. Germline V gene sequence: CDR1 SGHRS, CDR2 YFSETQ. The CDR3 DNA follows: TGCGCCAGCAGCAATCGACAGGGTTCCAACTATGGCTACACCTTC. Translating gives CASSNRQGSNYGYTF.

This clonotype was seen repeatedly, ten times or more. V usage is TRBV5-5 and J usage is TRBJ1-2, with D unresolved. V dropped 4 bases and J dropped 4 bases, with 14 bases sitting between them. CDR1 is SGHKS and CDR2 is YYEKEE in the germline V gene (reference sequence). The CDR3 has 14 residues. The CDR3 region has the DNA TGTGCCAGCAGCATGATGTTTCGAGGCTATGGCTACACCTTC. Translation gives CASSMMFRGYGYTF.

V and J are TRBV7-2 and TRBJ2-7, with a weak D call TRBD2 (7 bases). Germline CDR1 reads SGHTA; CDR2 reads FQGNSA. The CDR3 loop spans 14 amino acids. Trimming stripped 1 base from V and 3 bases from J, with 10 bases between. CDR3 in amino acids: CASSLGEGVYEQYF. In DNA, the CDR3 is TGTGCCAGCAGCTTAGGGGAGGGGGTCTACGAGCAGTACTTC.

This clonotype was recorded at least ten times. The genes are TRBV7-9 and TRBJ2-7; 9 positions match TRBD1. CDR1 SEHNR and CDR2 FQNEAQ come from the germline V gene (reference sequence). The CDR3 is 14 residues long. V trimming: 6 bases; J trimming: 7 bases; junction bases outside the gene matches: 10. The CDR3 protein is CASRPPGQGEEQYF. The CDR3 region has the DNA TGTGCCAGCAGGCCTCCGGGACAGGGTGAAGAGCAGTACTTC.

This clonotype was seen a handful of times. The rearrangement joins TRBV27 to TRBJ2-7; 7 bases line up with TRBD2. The germline V gene has CDR1 MNHEY and CDR2 SMNVEV (reference sequence). This CDR3 spans 12 amino acids. Unmatched junction bases numbered 2, after V lost 8 bases and J lost 1 base. CDR3 DNA sequence: TGTGCCAGCGGGGGGGGGTCCTACGAGCAGTACTTC. It encodes CASGGGSYEQYF.

Details on this clonotype: At one end the junction does not follow the germline gene, possibly because of a read error. The chain links TRBV20-1 to TRBJ1-2, with 7 bases fitting TRBD1. The CDR3 sequence is 12 residues long. CDR1 is DFQATT, CDR2 SNEGSKA, per germline (reference sequence). The CDR3 DNA sequence: TGCAGTGCGAGAGACAACAGGGGTGGCTACACCTTC. It is translated as CSARDNRGGYTF.

The rearrangement links TRBV5-1 to TRBJ2-7; D could derive from TRBD1 or TRBD2 (7 bases each). The CDR3 sequence is 14 residues long. Trimming stripped 7 bases from V and 6 bases from J, with 20 bases between. The V gene's germline CDR1 is SGHRS and CDR2 YFSETQ. CDR3 DNA: TGCGCCAGCGCCAATCAGGGGGGGACCCGCGAGCAGTACTTC. It encodes CASANQGGTREQYF.

The gene calls are TRBV11-2 and TRBJ1-1; D remains ambiguous. Trimming shortened V by 6 bases and J by 7 bases, and 9 bases separated the two germline ends. The CDR3 extends over 11 amino acids. Looked up from germline, CDR1 is SGHAT and CDR2 is FQNNGV. The CDR3 protein is CASSAELEAFF. The CDR3 nucleotides are TGTGCCAGCAGTGCAGAGCTTGAAGCTTTCTTT.

This clonotype appeared a few times. As DNA, the CDR3 is TGTGCCAAGCAAGGAGGGGCAGGGACCTACGAGCAGTACTTC. It is translated as CAKQGGAGTYEQYF. The J gene is TRBJ2-7, the V gene TRBV6-1, with D maybe TRBD2 (6 bases). The CDR3 spans 14 residues. The V gene's germline CDR1 is MNHNS and CDR2 SASEGT. V was cut by 10 bases and J by 2 bases, with 18 bases left in between.

This clonotype was seen more than once but under ten times. The V call is TRBV7-2, the J call TRBJ2-7; 8 nucleotides agree with TRBD2. CDR3 length: 13 amino acids. Unmatched junction bases numbered 7, after V lost 5 bases and J lost 7 bases. Germline CDR1 SGHTA, CDR2 FQGNSA. CDR3 loop: CASSGRGGWEQYF. CDR3 bases: TGTGCCAGCAGCGGACGGGGGGGCTGGGAGCAGTACTTC.

At least ten counts were recorded for this clonotype. The genes are TRBV4-2 and TRBJ1-1, with D possibly matching TRBD1 (6 bases). Germline CDR1 is LGHNA and CDR2 is YNFKEQ. The CDR3 has 15 amino acids. V was clipped by 0 bases and J by 11 bases, with 19 bases between them. The CDR3 here is CASSQEGVGGRAAFF. CDR3 sequence (DNA): TGTGCCAGCAGCCAAGAAGGAGTTGGGGGGCGGGCGGCTTTCTTT.

This clonotype was seen a few times. The chain has TRBV29-1 and TRBJ2-6; TRBD1 agrees at 7 bases. Germline V gene data show CDR1 as SQVTM and CDR2 as ANQGSEA. CDR3 length: 15 amino acids. The J segment lost 3 bases and the V segment lost 4 bases, leaving 6 bases of the junction unmatched. The CDR3 protein is CSVGQGAVGANVLTF. CDR3 sequence (DNA): TGCAGCGTTGGACAGGGAGCTGTTGGGGCCAACGTCCTGACTTTC.

This clonotype has more than one count but fewer than ten. This chain connects TRBV12-3 or TRBV12-4 to TRBJ1-1, with D unresolved. This CDR3 spans 11 amino acids. V lost 8 bases, J lost 7 bases, and 11 bases lay in between. Here the CDR3 DNA reads TGTGCCAGCGGATCCCGCAATGAAGCTTTCTTT. Protein sequence: CASGSRNEAFF.

With regard to this clonotype: A junction boundary mismatches the germline segment, possibly from a read error. The chain joins TRBV7-3 to TRBJ2-1, with unresolved D. The germline CDR1 and CDR2 sequences are SGHTA and FQGTGA. This CDR3 has 13 amino acids. CDR3: CASSPNLSNEQFF. The CDR3 DNA reads as TGTGCCAGCAGCCCTAATCTGTCCAATGAGCAATTCTTC.